A selection of T cell receptor beta chains follows, all from one sample in a study of CD8+ T cells in alopecia areata. The table came from immunoSEQ multiplex PCR; TCRdb's copy has only in-frame clones and leaves some out. Here the sample spans approximately 180,000 clones, about 61% being singletons. Sequences were derived from CD4+ T cells sorted from blood, sampled at approximately week 60, from a patient treated with tofacitinib. The receptor source for this set is a human donor with alopecia areata. Each CDR3 is given with its conserved first and last residue. A D gene is named only where the DNA matches it firmly. The size field is filled for only some rows; it gives once, few, many or a size class.

j_call	d_call	clone_size	v_call	cdr3_nt	cdr3_aa
TRBJ2-7	.	.	TRBV30	TGTGCCTGGAGTGCAGGGTTAAACGAGCAGTACTTC	CAWSAGLNEQYF
TRBJ2-7	TRBD1	.	TRBV5-1	TGCGCCAGCAGCTTGATCCCAGGACAGGACTACGAGCAGTACTTC	CASSLIPGQDYEQYF
TRBJ1-2	.	.	TRBV29-1	TGCAGCGTTGACGGCCAGTGGCAGGGCTACACCTTC	CSVDGQWQGYTF
TRBJ1-2	TRBD1	few	TRBV7-6	TGTGCCAGCAGCCCCATTGGGACAGGGGATGGCTACACCTTC	CASSPIGTGDGYTF
TRBJ2-2	TRBD1	few	TRBV7-9	TGTGCCAGCAGCGCCCGGACAGGAAACACCGGGGAGCTGTTTTTT	CASSARTGNTGELFF
TRBJ2-3	.	.	TRBV25-1	TGTGCCAGCAGTGAGGAGAGAACAGTCGGGCCGCAGTATTTT	CASSEERTVGPQYF
TRBJ2-3	.	.	TRBV29-1	TGCAGCGTTGAACGGGTACAGGGGGGGATCAGCGAGCCCGGGACTAGCACAGATACGCAGTATTTT	CSVERVQGGISEPGTSTDTQYF
TRBJ2-3	.	few	TRBV18	TGTGCCAGCTCACCAAGGGGGACCACAGATACGCAGTATTTT	CASSPRGTTDTQYF
TRBJ2-7	.	.	TRBV5-1	TGCGCCAGCAGCTTAAAGGGTTGGAGTAGCTACGAGCAGTACTTC	CASSLKGWSSYEQYF
TRBJ2-7	.	.	TRBV13	TGTGCCAGCGGGGGGAATAGGACCTACGAGCAGTACTTC	CASGGNRTYEQYF
TRBJ2-5	TRBD2	few	TRBV7-8	TGTGCCAGCAGCTTAGAGGCGGGGGGGGCTGTTGAGACCCAGTACTTC	CASSLEAGGAVETQYF
TRBJ2-5	TRBD1	.	TRBV4-1	TGCGCCAGCAGCCGGGACAGGGGGCAAGAGACCCAGTACTTC	CASSRDRGQETQYF
TRBJ2-5	TRBD2	few	TRBV6-5	TGTGCCAGCAATAATTCCCCTAGCGGGGGTGAGACCCAGTACTTC	CASNNSPSGGETQYF
TRBJ2-3	.	.	TRBV7-9	TGTGCCAGCAGGGATTACCTAGGAGGGAGCACAGATACGCAGTATTTT	CASRDYLGGSTDTQYF
TRBJ1-5	.	.	TRBV29-1	TGCAGCGTTGTGGTGGGCGGCAATCAGCCCCAGCATTTT	CSVVVGGNQPQHF
TRBJ1-4	TRBD1	.	TRBV25-1	TGTGCCAGCAGTGAATTGCAGGGGGCCGATGAAAAACTGTTTTTT	CASSELQGADEKLFF
TRBJ2-6	.	.	TRBV25-1	TGTGCCAGCAGTGAGTGGGGGGCTCCTCGGGCCAACGTCCTGACTTTC	CASSEWGAPRANVLTF
TRBJ2-2	.	.	TRBV27	TGTGCCAGCAGTTATGTGGGGGAGCTGTTTTTT	CASSYVGELFF
TRBJ2-6	.	few	TRBV7-2	TGTGCCAGCAGCTTAGCAACTGGGGCCAACGTCCTGACTTTC	CASSLATGANVLTF
TRBJ2-7	TRBD1	.	TRBV7-2	TGTGCCAGCAGCCGTGGGTATCAGGGGGCCTACGAGCAGTACTTC	CASSRGYQGAYEQYF
TRBJ2-5	.	.	TRBV14	TGTGCCAGCAGCCAAGGTTTAGAGACCCAGTACTTC	CASSQGLETQYF
TRBJ1-6	.	.	TRBV6-5	TGTGCCAGCAGACCTCGTAATTCACCCCTCCACTTT	CASRPRNSPLHF
TRBJ1-1	.	once	TRBV18	TGTGCCAGCTCACCGAACAGGAACACTGAAGCTTTCTTT	CASSPNRNTEAFF
TRBJ1-2	.	.	TRBV29-1	TGCAGCGTGACGGCCGAGGGCGACGGCCAGCGCTATGGCTACACCTTC	CSVTAEGDGQRYGYTF
TRBJ1-4	.	.	TRBV4-1	TGCGCCAGCAGCCGCATGTGGGGGGGCAATGAAAAACTGTTTTTT	CASSRMWGGNEKLFF
TRBJ2-7	TRBD1	.	TRBV5-6	TGTGCCAGCAGCCCAGCCGGACAGGGTATTCATTCCTACGAGCAGTACTTC	CASSPAGQGIHSYEQYF
TRBJ1-2	.	once	TRBV9	TGTGCCAGCAGCGTCCCGAGCTATGGCTACACCTTC	CASSVPSYGYTF
TRBJ2-7	.	.	TRBV4-1	TGCGCCAGCAGCCAAGAGGAACAGGGGACTACCTACGAGCAGTACTTC	CASSQEEQGTTYEQYF
TRBJ1-2	TRBD1	.	TRBV19	TGTGCCAGTAGTACCGGACAGGGGCTAACTAACTATGGCTACACCTTC	CASSTGQGLTNYGYTF
TRBJ2-2	TRBD2	.	TRBV2	TGTGCCAGCAGAGGACTAGCGGGGTACACCGGGGAGCTGTTTTTT	CASRGLAGYTGELFF
TRBJ1-2	.	.	TRBV2	TGTGCCAGCAGTCTAGCATCTAACTATGGCTACACCTTC	CASSLASNYGYTF
TRBJ1-1	.	.	TRBV18	TGTGCCAGCTCACCATTTAATGGTCGCGCGAACACTGAAGCTTTCTTT	CASSPFNGRANTEAFF
TRBJ1-4	.	.	TRBV4-1	TGCGCCAGCAGCCAAGGACCCCCCCGAGGGACTAATGAAAAACTGTTTTTT	CASSQGPPRGTNEKLFF
TRBJ2-5	TRBD2	.	TRBV4-2	TGTGCCAGCAGCCATCGGGGAACTAGCGGGGCCCAAGAGACCCAGTACTTC	CASSHRGTSGAQETQYF
TRBJ1-1	.	.	TRBV30	TGTGCCTGGACCAAAGGACGACGACGTGAAGCTTTCTTT	CAWTKGRRREAFF
TRBJ1-5	.	.	TRBV30	TGTGCCTGGAGTTTCGACAGGAATCAGCCCCAGCATTTT	CAWSFDRNQPQHF
TRBJ2-2	.	.	TRBV6-5	TGTGCCAGCAAAGACAGGTCGAACACCGGGGAGCTGTTTTTT	CASKDRSNTGELFF
TRBJ2-7	.	.	TRBV10-3	TGTGCCATCAGTGAAGGGGGGTACGAGCAGTACTTC	CAISEGGYEQYF
TRBJ1-5	.	.	TRBV7-2	TGTGCCAGCAGCTTAGACACACAGCCCCAGCATTTT	CASSLDTQPQHF
TRBJ2-7	TRBD1	.	TRBV5-5	TGTGCCAGCAGGCGACAGGACAGGACGGCCTACGAGCAGTACTTC	CASRRQDRTAYEQYF
TRBJ2-7	.	.	TRBV30	TGTGCCTGGGGACAGTCCCGGGACGAGCAGTACTTC	CAWGQSRDEQYF
TRBJ2-2	TRBD2	.	TRBV5-1	TGCGCCAGCAAGGAACTAGCGGAAAACACCGGGGAGCTGTTTTTT	CASKELAENTGELFF
TRBJ2-5	.	once	TRBV11-2	TGTGCCAGCAGCTTACGAACCTTCCAAGAGACCCAGTACTTC	CASSLRTFQETQYF
TRBJ1-5	.	few	TRBV6-6	TGTGCCAGCAGTTCACCCCTCGCGGACATTCAGCCCCAGCATTTT	CASSSPLADIQPQHF
TRBJ1-5	.	.	TRBV27	TGTGCCGGGGGGAGGCCCGGGGAGAGTAACAATCAGCCCCAGCATTTT	CAGGRPGESNNQPQHF
TRBJ2-3	TRBD1	few	TRBV5-1	TGCGCCAGCAGCTCGGGACAGAACACAGATACGCAGTATTTT	CASSSGQNTDTQYF
TRBJ2-1	.	.	TRBV6-5	TGTGCCAGCAGTAACACAGGCAATGAGCAGTTCTTC	CASSNTGNEQFF
TRBJ1-3	TRBD1	.	TRBV30	TGTGCCTGGGCCAGGGGGTCGGGTGGAAACACCATATATTTT	CAWARGSGGNTIYF
TRBJ2-6	.	.	TRBV18	TGTGCCAGCTCACCTACAACCGAATCCTCTGGGGCCAACGTCCTGACTTTC	CASSPTTESSGANVLTF
TRBJ1-2	TRBD1	.	TRBV5-1	TGCGCCAGCAGCTGGGGCCCGGGACAGGGGGCGAGTGGCTACACCTTC	CASSWGPGQGASGYTF